This is a list of T cell receptor beta chains from one sample in a study of T-cell memory formation after mild COVID-19. Using its own MiXCR run on the 5' RACE reads, TCRdb lists one record per CDR3 protein. The table records 65,000 to 90,000 distinct CDR3 sequences, 9.5% to 15% of them present only once. The sequenced sample was PBMCs or a T cell subset sorted from them (not recorded which). Receptor source: a man aged 18 to 29 who had mild COVID-19 (a few samples of this study predate the infection). Cell type and time point are not known. CDR3s include the opening cysteine and the closing phenylalanine or tryptophan. The D gene is left open where the match is weak. Clone size, where shown, is once, few, many, or a class for clones that have expanded.

V: TRBV6-5; D: .; size: few; J: TRBJ2-5; DNA: TGTGCCAGCAGTTACTCGGAGACCCAGTACTTC; CDR3: CASSYSETQYF
V: TRBV4-3; D: .; size: .; J: TRBJ1-6; DNA: TGCGCCAGCAGCCAAGATCCCGACGGCGGGCCCCTCCACTTT; CDR3: CASSQDPDGGPLHF
V: TRBV20-1; D: TRBD2; size: few; J: TRBJ2-3; DNA: TGCAGTGTGACTAGCGGGGGGGTTTCAGATACGCAGTATTTT; CDR3: CSVTSGGVSDTQYF
V: TRBV20-1; D: TRBD1; size: once; J: TRBJ1-1; DNA: TGCAGTGCTAAAGCGGACAGGGGGGACACTGAAGCTTTCTTT; CDR3: CSAKADRGDTEAFF
V: TRBV12-3/TRBV12-4; D: TRBD1; size: few; J: TRBJ2-5; DNA: TGTGCCAGCAGCCTACAGGGGGGAGAGACCCAGTACTTC; CDR3: CASSLQGGETQYF
V: TRBV12-3/TRBV12-4; D: .; size: few; J: TRBJ2-3; DNA: TGTGCCAGCAGTTTGCCTCAGGGGACAGATACGCAGTATTTT; CDR3: CASSLPQGTDTQYF
V: TRBV20-1; D: TRBD1; size: many; J: TRBJ1-6; DNA: TGCAGTGCTAGAGATGACAGGGAGGCTTCACCCCTCCACTTT; CDR3: CSARDDREASPLHF
V: TRBV4-3; D: .; size: .; J: TRBJ1-6; DNA: TGCGCCAGCAGCCAAGAATGGGCCCACAATTCACCCCTCCACTTT; CDR3: CASSQEWAHNSPLHF
V: TRBV7-2; D: .; size: few; J: TRBJ1-5; DNA: TGTGCCAGCAGCTTATCAGACTGGACAGATAGCAATCAGCCCCAGCATTTT; CDR3: CASSLSDWTDSNQPQHF
V: TRBV5-1; D: TRBD2; size: .; J: TRBJ2-5; DNA: TGCGCCAGCAGCGGGTGGGACTATCACCAAGAGACCCAGTACTTC; CDR3: CASSGWDYHQETQYF
V: TRBV5-1; D: .; size: few; J: TRBJ2-2; DNA: TGCGCCAGCAGGCCCCTGAGGCTGGAAGGGGAGCTGTTTTTT; CDR3: CASRPLRLEGELFF
V: TRBV29-1; D: .; size: .; J: TRBJ1-1; DNA: TGCAGCGCACGGGTCAACACTGAAGCTTTCTTT; CDR3: CSARVNTEAFF
V: TRBV27; D: TRBD2; size: many; J: TRBJ2-5; DNA: TGTGCCAGCAGTTTCCTAGCGGGGCAAGAGACCCAGTACTTC; CDR3: CASSFLAGQETQYF
V: TRBV7-9; D: .; size: few; J: TRBJ1-1; DNA: TGTGCCAGCACCCTACTAGTACGTAGGAACACTGAAGCTTTCTTT; CDR3: CASTLLVRRNTEAFF
V: TRBV29-1; D: .; size: .; J: TRBJ1-1; DNA: TGCAGCGTTGAATGGGGCACTGAAGCTTTCTTT; CDR3: CSVEWGTEAFF
V: TRBV7-6; D: TRBD2; size: .; J: TRBJ2-1; DNA: TGTGCCAGCAGCAAAACCGGGACTAGGGATAATTGGGAGCAGTTCTTC; CDR3: CASSKTGTRDNWEQFF
V: TRBV7-6; D: TRBD2; size: many; J: TRBJ2-5; DNA: TGTGCCAGCAGCTTAGCGGGGGGGGCCCAGTACTTC; CDR3: CASSLAGGAQYF
V: TRBV5-1; D: .; size: .; J: TRBJ2-2; DNA: TGCGCCAGCAGCTTGGTAGGTCCGGCTTTCAACACCGGGGAGCTGTTTTTT; CDR3: CASSLVGPAFNTGELFF
V: TRBV4-3; D: .; size: many; J: TRBJ2-1; DNA: TGCGCCAGCAGCCAAGATATCGGGGACAATGAGCAGTTCTTC; CDR3: CASSQDIGDNEQFF
V: TRBV5-1; D: .; size: .; J: TRBJ2-5; DNA: TGCGCCAGCACCCCCCGGGGAGCAGATCAAGAGACCCAGTACTTC; CDR3: CASTPRGADQETQYF
V: TRBV20-1; D: .; size: few; J: TRBJ2-1; DNA: TGCAGTGCCCCAGGAGCAGGGGTATCCTACAATGAGCAGTTCTTC; CDR3: CSAPGAGVSYNEQFF
V: TRBV4-2; D: TRBD2; size: .; J: TRBJ2-5; DNA: TGTGCCAGCAGCACCCAGCGGGGGGCTGGAAAGACCCAGTACTTC; CDR3: CASSTQRGAGKTQYF
V: TRBV27; D: .; size: few; J: TRBJ2-7; DNA: TGTGCCAGCAGCCCGTTTGGGCCGAGCTCCTACGAGCAGTACTTC; CDR3: CASSPFGPSSYEQYF
V: TRBV7-9; D: .; size: many; J: TRBJ2-2; DNA: TGTGCCAGCAGCCTACAGGACACCGGGGAGCTGTTTTTT; CDR3: CASSLQDTGELFF
V: TRBV4-1; D: .; size: .; J: TRBJ2-1; DNA: TGCGCCAGCAGCCAAGACCAGGGGTACGGGAATGAGCAGTTCTTC; CDR3: CASSQDQGYGNEQFF
V: TRBV5-1; D: .; size: .; J: TRBJ1-6; DNA: TGCGCCAGCAGCCCGGAAGGGGATTCACCCCTCCACTTT; CDR3: CASSPEGDSPLHF